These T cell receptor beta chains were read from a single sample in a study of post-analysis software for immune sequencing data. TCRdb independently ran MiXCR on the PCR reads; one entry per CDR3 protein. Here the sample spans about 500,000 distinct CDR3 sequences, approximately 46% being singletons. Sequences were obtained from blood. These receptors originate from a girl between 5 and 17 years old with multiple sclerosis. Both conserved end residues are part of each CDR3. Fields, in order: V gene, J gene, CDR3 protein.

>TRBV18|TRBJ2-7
CASSPDRAYEQYF
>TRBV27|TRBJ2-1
CASSRTGGRHEQFF
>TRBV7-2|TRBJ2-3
CASSLGALTDTQYF
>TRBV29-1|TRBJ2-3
CSVEETGTDTQYF
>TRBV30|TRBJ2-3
CAWSATSGRTDTQYF
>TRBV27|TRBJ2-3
CVSSWGTDTQYF
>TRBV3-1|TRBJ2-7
CASSQGLAGEGYEQYF
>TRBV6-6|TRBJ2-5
CASSGPTGGRETQYF
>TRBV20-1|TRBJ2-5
CSASPVWQGAQETQYF
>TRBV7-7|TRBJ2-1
CASSLDYRGNEQFF
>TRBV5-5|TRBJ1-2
CASSDHPNYGYTF
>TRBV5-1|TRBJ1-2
CASSTTGSYGYTF
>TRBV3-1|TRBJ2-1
CASSQEGLAFYNEQFF
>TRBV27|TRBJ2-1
CASSHQGRDEQFF
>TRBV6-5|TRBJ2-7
CASSYSTSGIYEQYF